This is a list of T cell receptor beta chains from one sample in a study of beta chain features in type 1 diabetes. Repertoires were generated with immunoSEQ multiplex PCR, while TCRdb's copy carries only in-frame clones and drops some. Of around 280,000 clones listed, about 15% are singletons. The sample taken for sequencing was naive CD4+ T cells from blood. All receptors come from a man younger than 35 with type 1 diabetes. The CDR3 runs from the conserved cysteine through the conserved F or W. The order of the fields is J gene, V gene, D gene, clone size, CDR3 protein, CDR3 DNA. D genes are given only for firm matches. Clone size is given for some rows only: seen once, a few or many times, or a class if the clone is expanded.

TRBJ2-1	TRBV20-1	-	few	CSATLAPGGFF	TGCAGTGCAACGTTAGCCCCCGGGGGGTTCTTC
TRBJ1-1	TRBV5-1	-	-	CASSLGGVAEAFF	TGCGCCAGCAGCTTGGGAGGTGTGGCTGAAGCTTTCTTT
TRBJ1-1	TRBV5-6	-	-	CASSLNRVGRTEAFF	TGTGCCAGCAGCTTAAACAGGGTGGGTCGCACTGAAGCTTTCTTT
TRBJ2-4	TRBV7-2	TRBD2	-	CASSRGGTGDIQYF	TGTGCCAGCAGTCGCGGGGGGACGGGGGACATTCAGTACTTC
TRBJ1-1	TRBV7-2	TRBD1	-	CASSSQGGVPEAFF	TGTGCCAGCAGCTCACAGGGGGGAGTACCTGAAGCTTTCTTT
TRBJ2-2	TRBV25-1	-	-	CASSGGVSRLFF	TGTGCCAGCAGTGGTGGAGTCAGCCGGCTGTTTTTT
TRBJ2-7	TRBV9	TRBD2	-	CASSVTGLANEQYF	TGTGCCAGCAGCGTGACGGGACTAGCCAACGAGCAGTACTTC
TRBJ2-2	TRBV18	-	-	CASSPNGGVNTGELFF	TGTGCCAGCTCCCCAAACGGGGGAGTGAACACCGGGGAGCTGTTTTTT
TRBJ2-1	TRBV5-7	TRBD2	few	CASSLTQRGGNEQFF	TGTGCCAGCAGCTTGACCCAGCGGGGGGGCAATGAGCAGTTCTTC
TRBJ2-3	TRBV14	-	many	CASSPQADTQYF	TGTGCCAGCAGCCCGCAGGCGGATACGCAGTATTTT
TRBJ2-6	TRBV5-6	-	-	CASSSWKRQLGANVLTF	TGTGCCAGCAGCTCCTGGAAGCGACAGTTGGGGGCCAACGTCCTGACTTTC
TRBJ1-5	TRBV10-3	TRBD1	-	CAISASAAGGDWQPQHF	TGTGCCATCAGTGCGAGCGCGGCAGGGGGTGATTGGCAGCCCCAGCATTTT
TRBJ1-2	TRBV10-3	-	-	CAIRGEGGRGYTF	TGTGCCATCAGGGGGGAAGGGGGTCGGGGCTACACCTTC
TRBJ2-2	TRBV5-4	-	-	CASSWNGLNTGELFF	TGTGCCAGCAGCTGGAACGGACTTAACACCGGGGAGCTGTTTTTT
TRBJ2-7	TRBV28	-	-	CASSLAQGGEQYF	TGTGCCAGCAGTTTGGCACAGGGGGGGGAGCAGTACTTC
TRBJ2-7	TRBV13	TRBD2	few	CASSATPGLAPYEQYF	TGTGCCAGCAGCGCAACGCCCGGACTAGCTCCCTACGAGCAGTACTTC
TRBJ2-7	TRBV7-6	TRBD2	few	CASSSQRDDFYEQYF	TGTGCCAGCAGCTCCCAGCGGGACGACTTCTACGAGCAGTACTTC
TRBJ1-1	TRBV29-1	-	-	CSVHGVLAVNTEAFF	TGCAGCGTGCACGGTGTCCTAGCGGTGAACACTGAAGCTTTCTTT
TRBJ2-3	TRBV19	TRBD2	-	CASSMRLAGGGDTQYF	TGTGCCAGTAGTATGCGGCTAGCGGGAGGTGGAGATACGCAGTATTTT
TRBJ2-1	TRBV2	TRBD2	-	CASRRGTAGGPGNEQFF	TGTGCCAGCAGGAGGGGTACGGCGGGAGGGCCCGGGAATGAGCAGTTCTTC
TRBJ1-4	TRBV14	-	-	CASSQHALRAEKLFF	TGTGCCAGCAGCCAACATGCCCTGAGGGCTGAAAAACTGTTTTTT
TRBJ2-2	TRBV6-5	-	-	CASSADSSHTGELFF	TGTGCCAGCAGTGCAGACAGTTCCCACACCGGGGAGCTGTTTTTT
TRBJ2-7	TRBV7-2	-	-	CASSSPSGGLYEQYF	TGTGCCAGCAGCTCCCCCAGCGGAGGGCTATACGAGCAGTACTTC
TRBJ1-5	TRBV2	TRBD1	-	CASSVEDRVLLNF	TGTGCCAGCAGTGTCGAAGACAGGGTCCTTCTGAATTTT
TRBJ2-7	TRBV5-1	TRBD1	-	CASSLQSTGDSYEQYF	TGCGCCAGCAGCTTACAATCGACAGGGGACTCCTACGAGCAGTACTTC
TRBJ2-1	TRBV27	TRBD2	-	CASSRSVAGGSGEQFF	TGTGCCAGCAGTCGTAGTGTAGCGGGAGGTTCAGGAGAGCAGTTCTTC
TRBJ2-1	TRBV27	-	-	CASSFQGNSYNEQFF	TGTGCCAGCAGTTTCCAGGGGAACTCCTACAATGAGCAGTTCTTC